The rows below give T cell receptor beta chains drawn from one sample of a study of T cell responses to AZD1222 COVID-19 vaccine. The protocol was immunoSEQ multiplex PCR, while the TCRdb copy is restricted to in-frame clones and leaves out a portion. The top ten clones hold under 9.5% of a sample with some 120,000 clones, about nine tenths of them seen once. Sequencing was performed on peripheral blood, taken on day 0 of AZD1222 vaccination. These receptors came from an adult in good health. The CDR3 runs from the conserved cysteine through the conserved F or W. Fields, in order: clone size, V gene, J gene, D gene, CDR3 protein, CDR3 DNA. The D gene is left open where the match is weak. Rows give clone size only sometimes, using once, few, many, or a class for an expanded clone.

NA	TRBV30	TRBJ2-5	NA	CAWSINPGGAETQYF	TGTGCCTGGAGTATCAATCCGGGGGGCGCGGAGACCCAGTACTTC
NA	TRBV7-2	TRBJ2-5	TRBD2	CASSSPSGKETQYF	TGTGCCAGCAGCTCCCCTAGCGGGAAAGAGACCCAGTACTTC
NA	TRBV18	TRBJ2-1	NA	CASSPQTGRRLGNEQFF	TGTGCCAGCTCACCACAAACAGGGAGGCGGTTGGGCAATGAGCAGTTCTTC
NA	TRBV9	TRBJ2-1	TRBD2	CASSVSGLAGASYNEQFF	TGTGCCAGCAGCGTATCGGGACTAGCGGGAGCATCCTACAATGAGCAGTTCTTC
NA	TRBV20-1	TRBJ2-1	TRBD2	CSANDRTSRNEQFF	TGCAGTGCTAATGATAGGACTAGTCGGAATGAGCAGTTCTTC
NA	TRBV30	TRBJ1-1	NA	CAWSRGTNPLGEAFF	TGTGCCTGGAGTAGGGGGACGAACCCCCTGGGAGAAGCTTTCTTT
NA	TRBV6-1	TRBJ1-2	NA	CASSEMTTNYGYTF	TGTGCCAGCAGTGAAATGACAACTAACTATGGCTACACCTTC
NA	TRBV28	TRBJ2-1	NA	CASSQGSVGQFF	TGTGCCAGCAGTCAGGGGAGTGTGGGGCAGTTCTTC
NA	TRBV18	TRBJ2-1	NA	CASSPPFDEQFF	TGTGCCAGCTCCCCCCCTTTCGATGAGCAGTTCTTC
NA	TRBV9	TRBJ2-3	NA	CASSVEGAVTDTQYF	TGTGCCAGCAGCGTAGAGGGAGCGGTCACAGATACGCAGTATTTT
few	TRBV6-6	TRBJ2-2	NA	CASSYSVYAGELFF	TGTGCCAGCAGTTACTCAGTCTACGCCGGGGAGCTGTTTTTT
NA	TRBV19	TRBJ1-2	NA	CASSSNRNYGYTF	TGTGCCAGTAGTTCCAACCGAAACTATGGCTACACCTTC
NA	TRBV27	TRBJ2-5	NA	CASRIIQGGETQYF	TGTGCCAGCAGGATAATACAGGGCGGGGAGACCCAGTACTTC
once	TRBV5-6	TRBJ2-7	TRBD1	CASSIWDRGTYEQYF	TGTGCCAGCAGCATCTGGGACAGGGGAACCTACGAGCAGTACTTC
once	TRBV5-1	TRBJ1-2	TRBD1	CASSLGDRGYGYTF	TGCGCCAGCAGCTTGGGAGACAGGGGTTACGGCTACACCTTC
NA	TRBV10-3	TRBJ1-1	NA	CAISESGGLAEAFF	TGTGCCATCAGTGAGTCCGGGGGGCTGGCTGAAGCTTTCTTT
NA	TRBV28	TRBJ1-5	NA	CASSTGSRSNQPQHF	TGTGCCAGCAGCACAGGGTCAAGGAGCAATCAGCCCCAGCATTTT
NA	TRBV7-9	TRBJ1-2	TRBD1	CASSFGPGQGFSRGYTF	TGTGCCAGCAGCTTTGGACCGGGACAGGGTTTTTCTCGAGGCTACACCTTC
once	TRBV4-1	TRBJ1-5	NA	CASSGGRDSLDNQPQHF	TGCGCCAGCAGCGGAGGACGGGATAGTTTAGACAATCAGCCCCAGCATTTT
NA	TRBV7-2	TRBJ2-5	NA	CASSQRQRETQYF	TGTGCCAGCAGCCAGCGGCAGCGAGAGACCCAGTACTTC
NA	TRBV20-1	TRBJ1-1	NA	CSAYMNTEAFF	TGCAGTGCTTATATGAACACTGAAGCTTTCTTT
NA	TRBV30	TRBJ1-3	TRBD1	CASTDRGLSSGNTIYF	TGTGCCTCGACGGACAGGGGACTGAGCTCTGGAAACACCATATATTTT
NA	TRBV10-3	TRBJ1-2	TRBD1	CAISEGTGGADYGYTF	TGTGCCATCAGTGAGGGGACAGGGGGCGCGGACTATGGCTACACCTTC
NA	TRBV3-1/TRBV3-2	TRBJ2-3	TRBD2	CASSFQRGGPADTQYF	TGTGCCAGCAGCTTTCAGCGGGGGGGGCCAGCAGATACGCAGTATTTT
NA	TRBV6-5	TRBJ1-2	NA	CASSYSAMGSNYGYTF	TGTGCCAGCAGTTACTCCGCCATGGGGTCAAACTATGGCTACACCTTC
NA	TRBV4-1	TRBJ1-2	NA	CASSQEEGWDYGYTF	TGCGCCAGCAGCCAAGAGGAGGGTTGGGACTATGGCTACACCTTC
NA	TRBV5-1	TRBJ2-7	NA	CASSLDGNSYEQYF	TGCGCCAGCAGCTTGGACGGCAACTCCTACGAGCAGTACTTC
NA	TRBV30	TRBJ1-2	NA	CAWSVPPDTYGYTF	TGTGCCTGGAGTGTACCCCCCGACACCTATGGCTACACCTTC
NA	TRBV6-2/TRBV6-3	TRBJ2-5	NA	CASNPSYSQETQYF	TGTGCCAGCAACCCTAGCTATTCCCAAGAGACCCAGTACTTC
NA	TRBV7-3	TRBJ2-1	TRBD1	CASKGDRGSNEQFF	TGTGCCAGTAAGGGGGACAGGGGCAGCAATGAGCAGTTCTTC
NA	TRBV11-2	TRBJ1-2	TRBD1	CASSFAGGGYGYTF	TGTGCCAGCAGCTTTGCAGGGGGCGGCTATGGCTACACCTTC
NA	TRBV21-1	TRBJ1-2	NA	CASSKGRGTGRRPYGYTF	TGTGCCAGCAGCAAAGGGAGGGGGACGGGCAGGCGCCCCTATGGCTACACCTTC
NA	TRBV19	TRBJ1-1	NA	CASSQDGSGNTEAFF	TGTGCCAGTAGCCAAGACGGGAGCGGGAACACTGAAGCTTTCTTT
NA	TRBV7-2	TRBJ2-7	TRBD2	CASSLTGGLAGGEQYF	TGTGCCAGCAGCTTAACTGGCGGCCTAGCGGGAGGCGAGCAGTACTTC
NA	TRBV27	TRBJ2-3	NA	CASSFLAGDTQYF	TGTGCCAGCAGTTTCCTCGCGGGGGATACGCAGTATTTT
NA	TRBV19	TRBJ2-5	NA	CASSRGGETQYF	TGTGCCAGTAGTAGGGGAGGAGAGACCCAGTACTTC
few	TRBV14	TRBJ1-5	NA	CASSQAGRNQPQHF	TGTGCCAGCAGCCAAGCCGGGCGGAATCAGCCCCAGCATTTT
NA	TRBV13	TRBJ1-4	NA	CASSLGGGLFF	TGTGCCAGCAGCTTAGGCGGGGGACTGTTTTTT
NA	TRBV7-2	TRBJ1-5	NA	CASSLSGLLSNQPQHF	TGTGCCAGCAGCTTGAGTGGGCTACTTAGCAATCAGCCCCAGCATTTT
once	TRBV7-8	TRBJ2-7	NA	CASAPYQGLLYEQYF	TGTGCCAGCGCCCCTTATCAGGGCCTACTCTACGAGCAGTACTTC
NA	TRBV7-9	TRBJ2-2	NA	CASSPDGPNTGELFF	TGTGCCAGCAGCCCCGACGGGCCGAACACCGGGGAGCTGTTTTTT
NA	TRBV7-2	TRBJ1-2	NA	CASSFGTADYGYTF	TGTGCCAGCAGCTTCGGGACGGCCGACTATGGCTACACCTTC
NA	TRBV5-1	TRBJ2-7	TRBD1	CASSQDRGQYEQYF	TGCGCCAGCAGCCAGGACAGGGGGCAGTACGAGCAGTACTTC
NA	TRBV29-1	TRBJ1-1	NA	CSAKTADTEAFF	TGCAGCGCCAAGACAGCCGACACTGAAGCTTTCTTT
NA	TRBV6-6	TRBJ1-5	NA	CASSSDGGGQPQHF	TGTGCCAGCAGCTCTGACGGAGGCGGCCAGCCCCAGCATTTT
once	TRBV6-5	TRBJ1-5	NA	CASSYAVSQPQHF	TGTGCCAGCAGTTACGCCGTATCTCAGCCCCAGCATTTT
NA	TRBV10-3	TRBJ1-1	NA	CAISESGGNTEAFF	TGTGCCATCAGTGAGTCGGGCGGGAACACTGAAGCTTTCTTT
NA	TRBV6-5	TRBJ2-2	TRBD1	CASKAGTGATGELFF	TGTGCCAGCAAGGCCGGGACAGGGGCTACTGGGGAGCTGTTTTTT
NA	TRBV28	TRBJ1-1	NA	CASRGGSGVEAFF	TGTGCCAGCAGGGGGGGTTCAGGGGTAGAAGCTTTCTTT
NA	TRBV19	TRBJ2-5	NA	CASSEGERPQYF	TGTGCCAGTAGTGAGGGTGAGAGACCCCAGTACTTC
NA	TRBV6-2/TRBV6-3	TRBJ2-7	NA	CASSYNLAGHFIYEQYF	TGTGCCAGCAGTTATAACCTCGCCGGACACTTTATCTACGAGCAGTACTTC
NA	TRBV5-4	TRBJ2-1	TRBD1	CASSSMGVQGDEQFF	TGTGCCAGCAGCTCTATGGGAGTCCAGGGGGATGAGCAGTTCTTC